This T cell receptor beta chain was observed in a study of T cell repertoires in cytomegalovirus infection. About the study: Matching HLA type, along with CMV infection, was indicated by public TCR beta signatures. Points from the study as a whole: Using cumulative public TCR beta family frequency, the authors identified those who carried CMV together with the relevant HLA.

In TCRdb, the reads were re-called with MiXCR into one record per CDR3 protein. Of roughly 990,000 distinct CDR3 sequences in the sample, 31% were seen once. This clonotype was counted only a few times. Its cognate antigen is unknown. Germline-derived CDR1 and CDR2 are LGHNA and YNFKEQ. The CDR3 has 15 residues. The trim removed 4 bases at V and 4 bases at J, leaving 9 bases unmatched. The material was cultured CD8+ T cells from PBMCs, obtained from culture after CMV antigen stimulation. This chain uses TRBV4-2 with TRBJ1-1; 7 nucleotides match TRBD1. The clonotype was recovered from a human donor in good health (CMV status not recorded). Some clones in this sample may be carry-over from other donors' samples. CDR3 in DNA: TGTGCCAGCAGCCCCGAGGGGGCTATTGTCACTGAAGCTTTCTTT. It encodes CASSPEGAIVTEAFF.